These 29 T cell receptor beta chains were sequenced from one sample in a study of shared clonotypes between healthy human individuals. TCRdb's table, derived via immunoSEQ multiplex PCR, lists solely in-frame clones and lacks some. The table records about 1.1 million clones, approximately 77% of them present only once. Sequencing was performed on memory CD4+ T cells from PBMCs. The sample's subset: CD45RA-negative fraction. The source of these receptors is a man aged 18 to 30 in good health. Some clones in this sample may be carry-over from other donors' samples.

The chain combines TRBV18 with TRBJ2-3; 9 positions match TRBD1. V shed 4 bases and J 5 bases; nucleotides not matched to a gene: 7. This CDR3 comprises 15 residues. Germline lookup yields CDR1 KGHSH and CDR2 LQKENI. CDR3 loop: CASSLGQGMIDTQYF. The CDR3 nucleotides are TGTGCCAGCTCACTCGGACAGGGGATGATAGATACGCAGTATTTT.

This clone was seen more than once but under ten times. The V and J genes are TRBV18 and TRBJ2-3; D may be TRBD1 (6 bases). This CDR3 region has 14 residues. CDR1 and CDR2 from the germline V gene are KGHSH and LQKENI. Trimming removed 3 bases at V and 2 bases at J, with 9 bases between. CDR3 in DNA: TGTGCCAGCTCACCCTCAGGGGTCACAGATACGCAGTATTTT. Protein: CASSPSGVTDTQYF.

CDR3 region: CASSDDAGRAQETQYF. CDR3 nucleotide sequence: TGCGCCAGCAGCGACGATGCCGGGAGGGCCCAAGAGACCCAGTACTTC. The chain employs TRBV5-1 and TRBJ2-5, with TRBD2 matching 8 bases. Germline CDR1 SGHRS, CDR2 YFSETQ. The CDR3 loop spans 16 amino acids. Trimming cost V 4 bases and J 1 base; bases outside gene matches: 9.

This clone was counted many times. The chain links TRBV5-1 to TRBJ2-3, with D possibly matching TRBD1 (6 bases). Trimming cost V 2 bases and J 4 bases, with 11 bases left between them. The germline gives CDR1 SGHRS, CDR2 YFSETQ. The CDR3 consists of 14 residues. The DNA of the CDR3 is TGCGCCAGCAGCTTTAACTACAGGGCAGATACGCAGTATTTT. Translated: CASSFNYRADTQYF.

The chain uses TRBV4-2 and TRBJ1-4, with 10 nucleotides matching TRBD1. From germline, CDR1 is LGHNA and CDR2 YNFKEQ. Unmatched junction bases numbered 2, after V lost 2 bases and J lost 5 bases. The CDR3 is 15 amino acids. CDR3 sequence (DNA): TGTGCCAGCAGCCAACCGGGACAGGGGAATGAAAAACTGTTTTTT. Translated: CASSQPGQGNEKLFF.

This CDR3 is CASCEAGNTIYF. For the CDR3, the DNA is TGTGCCAGCTGCGAGGCCGGAAACACCATATATTTT. V gene TRBV18 combines with J gene TRBJ1-3; D call uncertain. Per germline, CDR1 KGHSH and CDR2 LQKENI. V was clipped by 7 bases and J by 4 bases, with 8 bases between them. This CDR3 is built from 12 residues.

The chain combines TRBV18 with TRBJ1-1, with TRBD1 as a possible D gene (5 bases). Looked up from germline, CDR1 is KGHSH and CDR2 is LQKENI. Trimming took 4 bases from V and 6 from J, leaving 9 bases between them. This CDR3 comprises 12 residues. CDR3 nucleotides: TGTGCCAGCTCACTATGGGGCCCTGAAGCTTTCTTT. Its translation is CASSLWGPEAFF.

The chain is built from TRBV21-1 and TRBJ2-5; TRBD1 reflects the table's D call only, with no check against the DNA. TRBV21-1 is annotated as a pseudogene. The CDR3 has 15 amino acids. The CDR3 nucleotides are TGTGCCAGCAGCAAAGAGGCAGGCGCCCAAGAGACCCAGTACTTC. Protein: CASSKEAGAQETQYF.

The V call is TRBV6-5, the J call TRBJ1-3; maybe TRBD1 (6 bases). The CDR3 contains 16 residues. The germline gives CDR1 MNHEY, CDR2 SVGAGI. Trimming removed 0 bases from V and 4 bases from J, with 13 bases in between. CDR3 loop: CASSYSSQGGGNTIYF. The CDR3 DNA reads as TGTGCCAGCAGTTACTCTTCACAGGGTGGAGGAAACACCATATATTTT.

The table lists this clone with a count of one. The CDR3 DNA follows: TGTGCCAGCAGTCGGGACGGACTTGGTTGGGGCTACACCTTC. Translating it yields CASSRDGLGWGYTF. V is TRBV6-4 and J is TRBJ1-2, with D possibly being TRBD1 (5 bases). Germline CDR1 and CDR2: MRHNA and SNTAGT. The length of the CDR3 is 14 residues. Trimming pared 5 bases from V and 8 bases from J, leaving 18 bases between.

The chain joins TRBV7-2 to TRBJ2-1; the match to TRBD2 covers 10 bases. This CDR3 is 16 amino acids long. The J segment lost 7 bases and the V segment lost 6 bases, leaving 12 bases of the junction unmatched. Looked up from germline, CDR1 is SGHTA and CDR2 is FQGNSA. CDR3 region: CASRDHGTSVLNEQFF. The CDR3 bases are TGTGCCAGCAGGGACCACGGGACTAGCGTCTTGAATGAGCAGTTCTTC.

The V call is TRBV2, the J call TRBJ1-5; tentatively, D is TRBD1 (6 bases). V lost 6 bases to trimming and J lost 7 bases, with 13 bases between them. Germline assignment: CDR1 SNHLY and CDR2 FYNNEI. The CDR3 spans 13 residues. This CDR3 reads CASRTLGGQPQHF. Written as DNA, the CDR3 is TGTGCCAGCAGGACGCTTGGGGGCCAGCCCCAGCATTTT.

The J gene is TRBJ2-6, the V gene TRBV7-9, with D tentatively TRBD2 (5 bases). This CDR3 is built from 16 residues. Germline CDR1 and CDR2: SEHNR and FQNEAQ (reference sequence). Deletions cut 5 bases from V and 4 bases from J, with 15 bases between. The CDR3: CASSPTGNWGANVLTF. The CDR3, as DNA: TGTGCCAGCAGCCCCACCGGGAACTGGGGGGCCAACGTCCTGACTTTC.

This chain connects TRBV9 to TRBJ2-2, with D perhaps matching TRBD1 or TRBD2 (5 bases each). V dropped 3 bases and J dropped 5 bases, with 8 bases sitting between them. The length of the CDR3 is 13 residues. In germline, CDR1 is SGDLS, CDR2 YYNGEE. The CDR3 sequence: CASSGGDTGELFF. The CDR3 nucleotides read TGTGCCAGCAGCGGAGGGGATACCGGGGAGCTGTTTTTT.

V is TRBV5-4 and J is TRBJ2-1; tentatively, D is TRBD2 (5 bases). V was pared by 0 bases and J by 2 bases, with 9 bases between. Germline CDR1 reads SGHNT; CDR2 reads YYREEE (reference sequence). This CDR3 region has 15 residues. Here the CDR3 reads CASSLDGEAYNEQFF. CDR3 coding DNA: TGTGCCAGCAGCTTGGACGGGGAAGCCTACAATGAGCAGTTCTTC.

This clone was seen only a few times. The J gene is TRBJ2-7, the V gene TRBV11-2, with 7 bases matching TRBD1. CDR3 length: 14 residues. In germline, CDR1 is SGHAT, CDR2 FQNNGV. V trimming: 2 bases; J trimming: 1 base; junction bases outside the gene matches: 2. CDR3 bases: TGTGCCAGCAGCTTAACAGGGGTTTCCTACGAGCAGTACTTC. The encoded protein is CASSLTGVSYEQYF.

This chain joins TRBV6-1 and TRBJ2-7; 7 bases are a match to TRBD1. The CDR3 consists of 14 residues. Per the germline V gene, CDR1 is MNHNS and CDR2 is SASEGT. V was pared by 7 bases and J by 0 bases, with 6 bases of the junction left unmatched. The CDR3 DNA is TGTGCCAGCACCACCGGGACAGTCTCCTACGAGCAGTACTTC. It encodes CASTTGTVSYEQYF.

The genes are TRBV7-2 and TRBJ2-7, with D perhaps given as TRBD1 or TRBD2 (5 bases each). There are 17 residues in the CDR3. Trimming stripped 5 bases from V and 4 bases from J, with 24 bases between. Germline V CDR1 and CDR2: SGHTA, FQGNSA. CDR3 loop: CASSHWGSRDPPYEQYF. The DNA of the CDR3 is TGTGCCAGCAGCCACTGGGGGAGCAGGGATCCCCCTTACGAGCAGTACTTC.

V is TRBV27 and J is TRBJ2-1; the D gene is possibly TRBD2 (6 bases). The CDR3 has 13 amino acids. The V and J ends lost 5 bases and 6 bases respectively, with 11 bases between them. Germline assignment: CDR1 MNHEY and CDR2 SMNVEV (reference sequence). In DNA form, the CDR3 reads TGTGCCAGCAGTAGACTAGGCCCCAATGAGCAGTTCTTC. Translated, it gives CASSRLGPNEQFF.

This clone came up many times. The chain links TRBV7-2 to TRBJ2-7; D gene ambiguous. The length of the CDR3 is 15 residues. V was clipped by 1 base and J by 12 bases, with 22 bases between them. Germline V gene data show CDR1 as SGHTA and CDR2 as FQGNSA. The CDR3 DNA reads as TGTGCCAGCAGCTTAGACCCCCCGAAGGTTCGGGTCTGGTACTTC. Translating gives CASSLDPPKVRVWYF.

The rearrangement joins TRBV5-1 to TRBJ2-1, with 8 positions matching TRBD2. The CDR3 extends over 15 amino acids. Germline CDR1 is SGHRS and CDR2 is YFSETQ. The junction had 9 bases not matched to a gene; V was cut back by 3 bases and J by 7 bases. The CDR3 loop reads CASSSLSGSGNEQFF. Here the CDR3 DNA reads TGCGCCAGCAGCTCCCTGAGCGGGAGTGGAAATGAGCAGTTCTTC.

This clone has ten or more counts. The chain recombines TRBV6-5 with TRBJ1-2; D may be TRBD1 (5 bases). The length of the CDR3 is 13 residues. Germline values: CDR1 MNHEY, CDR2 SVGAGI. Trimming removed 5 bases at V and 8 bases at J, with 15 bases between. The CDR3 DNA reads as TGTGCCAGCAGTGAAGGAGGGACTAGGGGCTACACCTTC. Protein: CASSEGGTRGYTF.

The gene calls are TRBV19 and TRBJ2-4; D remains unclear. CDR1 is LNHDA and CDR2 is SQIVND in the germline V gene (reference sequence). The CDR3 extends over 16 amino acids. V lost 1 base and J 2 bases, leaving 12 bases between the germline ends. DNA of the CDR3: TGTGCCAGTAGTATAGTTGGGCAGCCATCCAAAAACATTCAGTACTTC. Translating gives CASSIVGQPSKNIQYF.

Regarding this clone: This specimen includes other DNA sequences encoding the same CDR3. The chain has TRBV7-9 and TRBJ2-7; D possibly corresponds to TRBD2 (6 bases). The CDR3 is made up of 12 amino acids. Trimming took off 2 bases at V and 7 bases at J, with 9 bases between the two ends. CDR1 is SEHNR and CDR2 is FQNEAQ in the germline V gene (reference sequence). The CDR3 spells CASSLSGGEQYF. For the CDR3, the DNA is TGTGCCAGCAGCTTATCCGGGGGTGAGCAGTACTTC.

This chain joins TRBV10-1 and TRBJ2-3; a weak D match, TRBD1 (5 bases). V was pared by 8 bases and J by 0 bases, with 24 bases between. Germline V gene lookup returns CDR1 WNHNN and CDR2 SYGVQD (reference sequence). This CDR3 has 18 residues. CDR3 sequence reads: CASLPTDKRISSTDTQYF. The CDR3 DNA follows: TGCGCCAGCCTTCCGACGGACAAACGGATTTCTAGCACAGATACGCAGTATTTT.

This clone was found a few times. V and J are TRBV7-9 and TRBJ1-2; D call uncertain. Trimming stripped 5 bases from V and 0 bases from J, with 7 bases between. This CDR3 comprises 13 residues. Per germline, CDR1 SEHNR and CDR2 FQNEAQ (reference sequence). The CDR3 DNA follows: TGTGCCAGCAGCCCCGACCCTAACTATGGCTACACCTTC. It translates to CASSPDPNYGYTF.

The chain uses TRBV5-1 and TRBJ2-3, with TRBD2 matching over 8 bases. The J segment lost 5 bases and the V segment lost 0 bases, leaving 5 bases of the junction unmatched. Germline CDR1 is SGHRS and CDR2 is YFSETQ. CDR3 length: 15 residues. The CDR3 region is CASSLAKRERDTQYF. In DNA, the CDR3 is TGCGCCAGCAGCTTGGCGAAGCGGGAGAGAGATACGCAGTATTTT.

This clone has a single count. At the DNA level, this CDR3 is encoded by other sequences in the same sample as well. This chain links TRBV5-1 with TRBJ2-5; 12 bases fit TRBD2. V lost 0 bases and J lost 5; bases outside the gene matches: 2. In germline, CDR1 is SGHRS, CDR2 YFSETQ. The CDR3 has 15 amino acids. DNA for the CDR3: TGCGCCAGCAGCTTGGGACTAGCGGGAGTGGAGACCCAGTACTTC. It encodes CASSLGLAGVETQYF.

The J gene is TRBJ2-4, the V gene TRBV20-1; D is unclear. The CDR3 contains 11 residues. CDR1 and CDR2 (germline): DFQATT, SNEGSKA (reference sequence). V was clipped by 5 bases and J by 7 bases, with 9 bases between them. CDR3 nucleotides: TGCAGTGCTGTCGGCTGGAACATTCAGTACTTC. It specifies CSAVGWNIQYF.